The 15 T cell receptor beta chains in this list originate from one sample, sequenced in a study of control samples from healthy donors and cancer patients. Produced via immunoSEQ multiplex PCR; TCRdb's table is partial and in-frame only. This sample has 55,000 to 65,000 clones, with about 89% found just once. Sequenced: PBMCs. These receptor sequences come from a woman in her fifties or sixties with lung cancer.

The V gene is TRBV4-1, the J gene TRBJ1-1, with D tentatively TRBD1 (5 bases). CDR3 length equals 15 residues. Germline V gives CDR1 MGHRA, CDR2 YSYEKL. V gave up 0 bases and J gave up 4 bases, with 12 bases separating them. The CDR3 nucleotides are TGCGCCAGCAGCCAAGAGGGACTACAGTCCACTGAAGCTTTCTTT. This encodes CASSQEGLQSTEAFF.

This clone appeared once. The rearrangement joins TRBV6-5 to TRBJ1-4, with a weak D call TRBD1 (6 bases). The CDR3 runs to 15 residues. Germline V CDR1 and CDR2: MNHEY, SVGAGI. V dropped 5 bases and J dropped 0 bases, with 10 bases sitting between them. For the CDR3, the DNA is TGTGCCAGCAGTCGGAGACAGGCAACTAATGAAAAACTGTTTTTT. Encoded protein: CASSRRQATNEKLFF.

This clone was recorded many times. The chain recombines TRBV2 with TRBJ1-2, with a possible D match to TRBD1 (5 bases). Germline V gene lookup returns CDR1 SNHLY and CDR2 FYNNEI. V was shortened by 0 bases and J by 3 bases, with 23 bases between the two germline ends. This CDR3 contains 19 residues. The CDR3 coding sequence is TGTGCCAGCAGTGAAGCCCCTCGTGGGGCAGCCGGTGGGGACTATGGCTACACCTTC. It translates to CASSEAPRGAAGGDYGYTF.

The rearrangement links TRBV6-4 to TRBJ1-2; TRBD1 might be the D (6 bases). CDR1 is MRHNA, CDR2 SNTAGT, per germline. The CDR3 runs 14 residues. Trimming pared 6 bases from V and 0 bases from J, leaving 11 bases between. CDR3 residues: CASSPDRTNYGYTF. In DNA, the CDR3 is TGTGCCAGCAGCCCAGACAGGACTAACTATGGCTACACCTTC.

This chain uses TRBV7-8 with TRBJ1-4; tentatively, D is TRBD1 (5 bases). The CDR3 runs to 13 residues. V gave up 4 bases and J gave up 14 bases, with 17 bases separating them. Per the germline V gene, CDR1 is SGHVS and CDR2 is FQNEAQ. CDR3 DNA: TGTGCCAGCAGCTCAGGGAGTTGGGGTTGGCTGTTTTTT. It translates to CASSSGSWGWLFF.

The V call is TRBV6-6, the J call TRBJ2-7; TRBD1 agrees at 8 bases. The CDR3 is 14 amino acids. Trimming took 6 bases from V and 3 from J; bases not matched to a gene: 7. Germline loops: CDR1 MNHNY, CDR2 SVGAGI (reference sequence). The CDR3 DNA reads as TGTGCCAGCAGGACCGGGACAGGACTCTACGAGCAGTACTTC. It is translated as CASRTGTGLYEQYF.

The chain couples TRBV12-3 or TRBV12-4 to TRBJ1-2; D gene unclear. Trimming removed 3 bases at V and 6 bases at J, with 11 bases between. This CDR3 region has 13 residues. The CDR3 spells CASSFPGDHGYTF. The CDR3 bases are TGTGCCAGCAGTTTTCCGGGCGATCATGGCTACACCTTC.

The chain employs TRBV11-2 and TRBJ2-7; TRBD1 agrees at 7 bases. The CDR3 extends over 12 amino acids. Trimming removed 3 bases from V and 5 bases from J; junction bases left unmatched: 1. Looked up from germline, CDR1 is SGHAT and CDR2 is FQNNGV. CDR3 DNA sequence: TGTGCCAGCAGCTTTACAGGGGACGAGCAGTACTTC. It encodes CASSFTGDEQYF.

The chain couples TRBV10-3 to TRBJ1-5; D gene uncertain. This CDR3 comprises 15 residues. The germline CDR1 and CDR2 sequences are ENHRY and SYGVKD. Trimming shortened V by 0 bases and J by 6 bases, and 12 bases separated the two germline ends. The CDR3 DNA reads as TGTGCCATCAGTGAGTCGACCACTCGGCGTCAGCCCCAGCATTTT. Translated: CAISESTTRRQPQHF.

The chain employs TRBV12-3 or TRBV12-4 and TRBJ2-7; possibly TRBD1 for D (5 bases). This CDR3 spans 13 amino acids. Trimming took 3 bases from V and 4 from J, leaving 10 bases between them. This CDR3 is CASSFLGRYEQYF. Here the CDR3 DNA reads TGTGCCAGCAGTTTTTTGGGGCGGTACGAGCAGTACTTC.

This chain uses TRBV7-8 with TRBJ1-5; 7 bases line up with TRBD1. The V and J ends lost 3 bases and 4 bases, in that order; junction bases with no gene match: 6. Looked up from germline, CDR1 is SGHVS and CDR2 is FQNEAQ. The CDR3 is made up of 15 amino acids. The CDR3 spells CASSFSGQSNQPQHF. In DNA form, the CDR3 reads TGTGCCAGCAGCTTCTCGGGACAGTCAAATCAGCCCCAGCATTTT.

The chain recombines TRBV5-1 with TRBJ1-4; D perhaps matches TRBD1 (5 bases). The V end lost 2 bases, the J end lost 4 bases, and 15 bases lay between the germline ends. Looked up from germline, CDR1 is SGHRS and CDR2 is YFSETQ. CDR3 length: 16 residues. DNA of the CDR3: TGCGCCAGCAGCTTCGGTAGGGGTTTAAGTAATGAAAAACTGTTTTTT. Amino acids: CASSFGRGLSNEKLFF.

This clone has just a few counts. The chain joins TRBV18 to TRBJ2-3; D call uncertain. This CDR3 comprises 14 residues. V lost 6 bases to trimming and J lost 1 base, with 11 bases between them. Germline-derived CDR1 and CDR2 are KGHSH and LQKENI. CDR3 sequence reads: CASSPTEGTDTQYF. DNA of the CDR3: TGTGCCAGCTCCCCCACAGAGGGCACAGATACGCAGTATTTT.

The chain couples TRBV27 to TRBJ2-1; D unclear. The CDR3 runs to 13 residues. V lost 7 bases and J 6 bases, leaving 13 bases between the germline ends. Germline CDR1 MNHEY, CDR2 SMNVEV (reference sequence). This CDR3 is CASKGYVINEQFF. CDR3 sequence (DNA): TGTGCCAGCAAGGGCTACGTGATCAATGAGCAGTTCTTC.

The V and J genes are TRBV6-6 and TRBJ1-1, with D possibly matching TRBD1 (6 bases). V was clipped by 6 bases and J by 1 base, with 15 bases between them. In germline, CDR1 is MNHNY, CDR2 SVGAGI (reference sequence). The CDR3 sequence is 15 residues long. The CDR3 DNA sequence: TGTGCCAGCAGCCGACAGGAACGACGGAACACTGAAGCTTTCTTT. Its protein is CASSRQERRNTEAFF.